The 3 T cell receptor beta chains below come from one sample, sequenced in a study of T cells in localized non-small cell lung cancer. Profiling relied on immunoSEQ multiplex PCR, and the TCRdb table lists in-frame clones only, not all of them. The data show roughly 8,400 clones, about 92% seen once. Source: peripheral blood mononuclear cells, taken before any cancer treatment. The origin of the receptors is a male donor at least 60 years old with stage II lung adenocarcinoma.

This clone was recorded once. The chain uses TRBV11-2 and TRBJ1-2; D is unresolved. Trimming stripped 1 base from V and 4 bases from J, with 16 bases between. The CDR3 covers 16 residues. Germline CDR1 and CDR2: SGHAT and FQNNGV. CDR3 region: CASSLALATAPYGYTF. CDR3 DNA: TGTGCCAGCAGCTTAGCATTGGCAACCGCCCCCTATGGCTACACCTTC.

This clone has a single count. In DNA, the CDR3 is TGTGCCAGCAGTTTATCGGTCGGACAATCGAACACTGAAGCTTTCTTT. It codes for CASSLSVGQSNTEAFF. This chain links TRBV27 with TRBJ1-1, with TRBD1 as a possible D gene (5 bases). Trimming removed 0 bases at V and 1 base at J, with 12 bases between. CDR3 length: 16 amino acids. Germline CDR1 and CDR2: MNHEY and SMNVEV (reference sequence).

The chain uses TRBV18 and TRBJ1-1, with a tentative D call TRBD1 (6 bases). This CDR3 spans 16 amino acids. The germline gives CDR1 KGHSH, CDR2 LQKENI. V was cut by 5 bases and J by 5 bases, with 21 bases left in between. The CDR3, as DNA: TGTGCCAGCTCAGCTGGGACAATGGGGGGTGGAACTGAAGCTTTCTTT. Protein sequence: CASSAGTMGGGTEAFF.